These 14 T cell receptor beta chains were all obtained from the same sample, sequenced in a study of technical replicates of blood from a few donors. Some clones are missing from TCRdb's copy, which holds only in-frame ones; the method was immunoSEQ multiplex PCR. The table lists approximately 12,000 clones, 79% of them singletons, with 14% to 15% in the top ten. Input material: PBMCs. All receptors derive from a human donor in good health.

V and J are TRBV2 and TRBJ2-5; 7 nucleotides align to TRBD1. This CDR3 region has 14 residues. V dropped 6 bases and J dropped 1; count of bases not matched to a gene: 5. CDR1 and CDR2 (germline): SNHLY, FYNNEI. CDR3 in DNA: TGTGCCAGCAGGCTACAGGGGCCCCAAGAGACCCAGTACTTC. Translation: CASRLQGPQETQYF.

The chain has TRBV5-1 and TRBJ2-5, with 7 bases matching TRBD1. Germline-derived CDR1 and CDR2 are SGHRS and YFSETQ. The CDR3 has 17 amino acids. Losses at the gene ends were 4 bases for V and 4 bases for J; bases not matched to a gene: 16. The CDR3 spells CASSTVIRGGAGETQYF. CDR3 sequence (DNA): TGCGCCAGCAGCACCGTAATTAGAGGGGGCGCGGGAGAGACCCAGTACTTC.

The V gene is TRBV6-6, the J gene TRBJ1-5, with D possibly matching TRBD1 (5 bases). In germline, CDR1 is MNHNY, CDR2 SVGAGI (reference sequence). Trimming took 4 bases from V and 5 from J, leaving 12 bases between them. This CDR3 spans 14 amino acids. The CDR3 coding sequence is TGTGCCAGCAGTTCTCCCCAGGGTGATCAGCCCCAGCATTTT. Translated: CASSSPQGDQPQHF.

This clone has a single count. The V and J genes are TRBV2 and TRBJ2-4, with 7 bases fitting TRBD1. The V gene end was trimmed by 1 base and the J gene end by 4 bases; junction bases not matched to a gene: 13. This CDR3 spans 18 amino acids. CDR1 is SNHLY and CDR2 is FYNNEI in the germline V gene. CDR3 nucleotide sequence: TGTGCCAGCAGTGAAGAGGGGCTCACAGGGGTTTATAAAAACATTCAGTACTTC. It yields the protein CASSEEGLTGVYKNIQYF. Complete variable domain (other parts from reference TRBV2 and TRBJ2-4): EPEVTQTPSHQVTQMGQEVILRCVPISNHLYFYWYRQILGQKVEFLVSFYNNEISEKSEIFDDQFSVERPDGSNFTLKIRSTKLEDSAMYFCASSEEGLTGVYKNIQYFGAGTRLSVL.

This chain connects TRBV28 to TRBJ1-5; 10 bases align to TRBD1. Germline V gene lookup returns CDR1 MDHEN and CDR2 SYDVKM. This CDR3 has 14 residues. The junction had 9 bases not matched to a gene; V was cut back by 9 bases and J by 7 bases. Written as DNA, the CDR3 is TGTGCCAGTTCCCTCGGGACAGGGGTCCAGCCCCAGCATTTT. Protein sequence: CASSLGTGVQPQHF.

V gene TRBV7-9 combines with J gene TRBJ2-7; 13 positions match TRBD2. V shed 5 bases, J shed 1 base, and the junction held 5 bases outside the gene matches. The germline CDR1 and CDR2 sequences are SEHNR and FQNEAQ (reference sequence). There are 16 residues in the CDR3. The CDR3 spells CASSPGTSGTSYEQYF. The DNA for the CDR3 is TGTGCCAGCAGCCCTGGGACTAGCGGGACATCCTACGAGCAGTACTTC.

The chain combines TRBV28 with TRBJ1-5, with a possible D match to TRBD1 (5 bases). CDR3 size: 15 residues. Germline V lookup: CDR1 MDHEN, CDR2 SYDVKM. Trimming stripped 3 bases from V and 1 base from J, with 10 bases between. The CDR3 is CASSFGGGSNQPQHF. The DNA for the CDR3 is TGTGCCAGCAGTTTCGGGGGTGGGAGCAATCAGCCCCAGCATTTT.

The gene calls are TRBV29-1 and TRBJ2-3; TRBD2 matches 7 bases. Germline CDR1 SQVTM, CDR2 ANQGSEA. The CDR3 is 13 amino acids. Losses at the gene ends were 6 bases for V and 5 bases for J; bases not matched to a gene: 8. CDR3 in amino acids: CSVIRLAGDTQYF. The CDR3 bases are TGCAGCGTGATCCGACTAGCCGGAGATACGCAGTATTTT.

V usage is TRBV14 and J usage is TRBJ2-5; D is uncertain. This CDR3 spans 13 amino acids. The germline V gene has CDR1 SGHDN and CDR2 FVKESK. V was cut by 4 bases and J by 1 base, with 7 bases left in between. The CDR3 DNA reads TGTGCCAGCAGCCCAGTGGTCCAAGAGACCCAGTACTTC. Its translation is CASSPVVQETQYF.

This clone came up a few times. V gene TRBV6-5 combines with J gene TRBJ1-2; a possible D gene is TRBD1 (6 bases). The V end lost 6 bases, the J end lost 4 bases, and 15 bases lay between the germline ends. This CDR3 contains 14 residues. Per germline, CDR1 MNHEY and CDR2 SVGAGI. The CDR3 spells CASRLGAGVYGYTF. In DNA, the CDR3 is TGTGCCAGCAGATTAGGGGCAGGGGTCTATGGCTACACCTTC.

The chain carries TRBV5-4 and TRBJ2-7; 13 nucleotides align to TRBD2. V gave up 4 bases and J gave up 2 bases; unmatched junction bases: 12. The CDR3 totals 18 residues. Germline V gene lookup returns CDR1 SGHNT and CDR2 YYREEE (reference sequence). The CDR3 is CASSTPGTSGKNAYEQYF. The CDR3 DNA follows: TGTGCCAGCAGCACCCCCGGGACTAGCGGGAAGAATGCCTACGAGCAGTACTTC.

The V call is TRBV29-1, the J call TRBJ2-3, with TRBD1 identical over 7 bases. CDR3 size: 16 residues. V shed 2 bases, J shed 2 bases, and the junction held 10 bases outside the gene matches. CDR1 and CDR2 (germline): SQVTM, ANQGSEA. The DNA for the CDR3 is TGCAGCGTTGAAAGTTTGGGGGACAGACACACAGATACGCAGTATTTT. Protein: CSVESLGDRHTDTQYF.

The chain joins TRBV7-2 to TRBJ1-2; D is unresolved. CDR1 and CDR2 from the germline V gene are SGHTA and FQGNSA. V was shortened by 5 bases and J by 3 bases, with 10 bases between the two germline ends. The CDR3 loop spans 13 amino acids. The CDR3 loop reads CASSPQRDYGYTF. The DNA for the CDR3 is TGTGCCAGCAGCCCCCAACGGGACTATGGCTACACCTTC.

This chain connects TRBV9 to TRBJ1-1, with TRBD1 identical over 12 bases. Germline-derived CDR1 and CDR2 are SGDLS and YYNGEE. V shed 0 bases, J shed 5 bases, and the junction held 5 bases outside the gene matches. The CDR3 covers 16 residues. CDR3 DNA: TGTGCCAGCAGCGTAGCTAAGGGACAGGGGGCGACTGAAGCTTTCTTT. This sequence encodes CASSVAKGQGATEAFF.